The clone carrying this TCR beta chain was observed at least ten times. Its antigen remains unidentified. Since it is a stray read in a library aimed at alpha chains, this beta chain has a size that is not meaningful. The CDR3 sequence is 18 residues long. V gave up 2 bases and J gave up 5 bases; unmatched junction bases: 10. In germline, CDR1 is MDHEN, CDR2 SYDVKM. Time point described: sample taken at primary tumor resection. The data belong to a study of spatial heterogeneity in lung cancer. From the 5' RACE reads, TCRdb called clonotypes with MiXCR, one entry per CDR3 protein. The table lists roughly 18,000 distinct CDR3 sequences, 9.5% to 10% of them singletons. Overall study findings and caveats: In tumors, expanded intratumoral alpha and beta TCR counts tracked mutation counts.

The chain has TRBV28 and TRBJ2-2, with 11 bases identical to TRBD2. Sequences were derived from lung tumor tissue, sampled at surgery. The TCR sequence derives from a female donor with early-stage non-small cell lung cancer. The chain's CDR3 is CASSLRRDSGGATGELFF. CDR3 bases: TGTGCCAGCAGTTTACGGCGGGATAGCGGGGGGGCAACCGGGGAGCTGTTTTTT.